A selection of T cell receptor beta chains follows, all from one sample in a study of Graves' ophthalmopathy and Graves' hyperthyroidism. TCRdb itself ran the multiplex PCR reads through MiXCR, one entry per CDR3 protein. The sample consists of about 550,000 distinct CDR3 sequences, less than 40% of them appearing once. The specimen was peripheral blood or thyroid tissue (not recorded which). The receptors shown here come from an adult man with Graves' hyperthyroidism. The CDR3 runs from the conserved cysteine through the conserved F or W. The size of a clone is reported for some rows only, either as once, few or many, or as a class for expanded clones.

.	TRBJ1-2	TRBV7-2	CASKGQGAVAYGYTF
.	.	TRBV2	CASSGYEQFF
many	TRBJ1-1	TRBV7-9	CASSPDRGLRYTEAFF
few	TRBJ1-1	TRBV19	CASSIDPIYMNTEAFF
few	TRBJ2-3	TRBV20-1	CSARRGVASTDTQYF
.	TRBJ2-7	TRBV7-9	CASSPFRDNSYEQYF
.	TRBJ2-5	TRBV7-9	CASSLAWKGETQYF
many	TRBJ1-1	TRBV12-3/TRBV12-4	CASRITNTEAFF
.	TRBJ1-1	TRBV7-9	CASSPETGGETLF
medium-sized	TRBJ1-1	TRBV20-1	CSALREGDTEAFF
many	TRBJ2-2	TRBV9	CASRISGATGELFF
.	TRBJ2-2	TRBV15	CATSRGTTTNTGELFF
many	TRBJ1-2	TRBV4-1	CASSHPGADSNYGYTF
few	TRBJ1-1	TRBV9	CASSVGALGGTEAFF
many	TRBJ1-6	TRBV6-5	CASSPSLGGHTNSPLHF
many	TRBJ2-6	TRBV20-1	CSARGQVGEGGANVLTF
.	TRBJ2-7	TRBV25-1	CASTPRAHSGGLYEQYF
.	TRBJ1-2	TRBV19	CASNDRGYGYTF
.	TRBJ2-7	TRBV10-3	CASRRGQTLNYEQYF
many	TRBJ1-3	TRBV7-6	CASSLVTGPFSGNTIYF
many	TRBJ2-7	TRBV10-3	CAISESGWDKKYEQYF
.	TRBJ2-1	TRBV7-3	CASSFELSSYNEQFF
many	TRBJ1-2	TRBV7-8	CASSSGWESGYTF
many	TRBJ1-5	TRBV19	CASSLYGRGSNQPQHF
many	TRBJ1-5	TRBV20-1	CSVLPGRGLQPQHF
.	TRBJ2-7	TRBV9	CASSPQRTSYEQYF
.	TRBJ1-2	TRBV15	CATSRDFGQEFYGYTF
.	TRBJ2-1	TRBV20-1	CSARPGGVDEQFF
.	TRBJ2-2	TRBV7-9	CASRLALGRDTGELFF
.	TRBJ1-4	TRBV7-2	CASSYGTAHNEKLFF
few	TRBJ2-5	TRBV28	CASSLSGGVKETQYF
many	TRBJ1-1	TRBV7-9	CASSSGQEILGEAFF